Listed below are T cell receptor beta chains from one sample, sequenced in a study of T cell responses to AZD1222 COVID-19 vaccine. TCRdb's copy holds only in-frame clones and misses some; the assay was immunoSEQ multiplex PCR. The table records around 100,000 clones, approximately 87% of them present only once. Source: peripheral blood, taken on day 0 of AZD1222 vaccination. These receptors originate from an adult in good health. The CDR3 runs from the conserved cysteine through the conserved F or W. The order of the fields is D gene, V gene, CDR3 protein. A D gene is named only where the DNA matches it firmly.

>NA|TRBV4-2
CASSQDPGQENGYTF
>NA|TRBV5-1
CASSVMDDRNEQFF
>NA|TRBV7-9
CASKEGEWNTEAFF
>NA|TRBV20-1
CSASPRAFIYGYTF
>NA|TRBV2
CASSDTHSPTNEKLFF
>TRBD1|TRBV18
CASSPSGGVNYGYTF
>TRBD1|TRBV24-1
CATSDPGTGGGNEQYF
>NA|TRBV7-2
CASSLAGQSYGYTF
>NA|TRBV7-6
CASSLDLIGSNEKLFF
>NA|TRBV5-1
CASSRGPTTVGNTIYF
>NA|TRBV6-2/TRBV6-3
CASSQGTEAFF